Shown below are 31 T cell receptor beta chains from a single sample sequenced in a study of T cell responses to AZD1222 COVID-19 vaccine. The repertoire was sequenced with immunoSEQ multiplex PCR; TCRdb's copy has only in-frame clones and lacks some. The table shows approximately 200,000 clones, with 70% to 90% occurring only once. The sample consisted of peripheral blood, taken on day 0 of AZD1222 vaccination. The receptors shown here come from an adult in good health.

The rearrangement joins TRBV5-1 to TRBJ1-2; TRBD1 matches 11 bases. The CDR3 runs 16 residues. Germline trimming cut 5 bases from V and 4 bases from J; bases unmatched to any gene: 10. Germline CDR1 is SGHRS and CDR2 is YFSETQ. The CDR3 protein is CASRGQGARNSYGYTF. The CDR3 DNA reads as TGCGCCAGCAGAGGACAGGGGGCTCGAAACTCCTATGGCTACACCTTC. Full variable domain (missing parts from reference TRBV5-1 and TRBJ1-2): KAGVTQTPRYLIKTRGQQVTLSCSPISGHRSVSWYQQTPGQGLQFLFEYFSETQRNKGNFPGRFSGRQFSNSRSEMNVSTLELGDSALYLCASRGQGARNSYGYTFGSGTRLTVV.

This clone has just one count. V usage is TRBV6-2 or TRBV6-3 and J usage is TRBJ2-7; the match to TRBD1 covers 7 bases. This CDR3 comprises 15 residues. The V gene's germline CDR1 is MNHEY and CDR2 SVGEGT. Trimming at V came to 2 bases and at J to 0 bases, leaving 4 bases not matched to a gene. The CDR3 sequence: CASSYPRDSSYEQYF. CDR3 nucleotides: TGTGCCAGCAGTTACCCGAGGGACAGCTCCTACGAGCAGTACTTC.

Concerning this clone itself: The sample holds other DNA sequences that translate to the same CDR3. The chain joins TRBV20-1 to TRBJ1-5; D may be TRBD1 (5 bases). V lost 3 bases and J lost 7, with 7 bases in between. Germline V CDR1 and CDR2: DFQATT, SNEGSKA (reference sequence). This CDR3 is 11 amino acids long. The CDR3 sequence is CSARGGQPQHF. CDR3 in DNA: TGCAGTGCTAGGGGGGGGCAGCCCCAGCATTTT.

The rearrangement joins TRBV9 to TRBJ2-5; 10 bases agree with TRBD2. This CDR3 comprises 16 residues. Germline V gives CDR1 SGDLS, CDR2 YYNGEE. Trimming removed 2 bases from V and 4 bases from J; junction bases left unmatched: 8. CDR3 loop: CASSVQAGGPGETQYF. The CDR3 bases are TGTGCCAGCAGCGTTCAAGCGGGGGGGCCAGGAGAGACCCAGTACTTC. Full variable domain (rest looked up from reference TRBV9 and TRBJ2-5): DSGVTQTPKHLITATGQRVTLRCSPRSGDLSVYWYQQSLDQGLQFLIQYYNGEERAKGNILERFSAQQFPDLHSELNLSSLELGDSALYFCASSVQAGGPGETQYFGPGTRLLVL.

J is TRBJ2-5 and V is TRBV9, with 10 bases lining up with TRBD2. This CDR3 region has 17 residues. J gave up 5 bases and V 4 bases, and 14 bases lay outside the gene matches. Germline V gene lookup returns CDR1 SGDLS and CDR2 YYNGEE. Here the CDR3 DNA reads TGTGCCAGCAGCCCGCGCCCGGTAGCGGGGGGACGGGAGACCCAGTACTTC. It codes for CASSPRPVAGGRETQYF.

The rearrangement joins TRBV11-2 to TRBJ2-3; no reliable D call. V was pared by 5 bases and J by 2 bases, with 14 bases between. CDR1 is SGHAT and CDR2 is FQNNGV in the germline V gene. This CDR3 contains 15 residues. In DNA, the CDR3 is TGTGCCAGCAGCCCTCAGCCGACTGACACAGATACGCAGTATTTT. It specifies CASSPQPTDTDTQYF.

This sequence joins TRBV6-1 and TRBJ1-2, with D uncertain. In germline, CDR1 is MNHNS, CDR2 SASEGT. This CDR3 spans 14 amino acids. V was clipped by 1 base and J by 4 bases, with 10 bases between them. CDR3 residues: CASSEGMEFYGYTF. Written as DNA, the CDR3 is TGTGCCAGCAGTGAAGGGATGGAATTCTATGGCTACACCTTC.

CDR3 amino acids: CASRGTSNTGELFF. As DNA, the CDR3 is TGTGCCAGTAGGGGGACATCGAACACCGGGGAGCTGTTTTTT. The chain couples TRBV19 to TRBJ2-2; the D gene is possibly TRBD1 (6 bases). The CDR3 loop spans 14 amino acids. Germline CDR1 is LNHDA and CDR2 is SQIVND (reference sequence). With 6 bases removed from V and 0 bases from J, the gap between germline ends came to 8 bases.

The chain employs TRBV2 and TRBJ1-2; TRBD1 aligns across 8 bases. In germline, CDR1 is SNHLY, CDR2 FYNNEI. This CDR3 has 12 amino acids. The junction had 4 bases not matched to a gene; V was cut back by 5 bases and J by 8 bases. The CDR3 sequence: CASSYDRGGYTF. Here the CDR3 DNA reads TGTGCCAGCAGTTACGACAGGGGAGGCTACACCTTC.

J is TRBJ2-1 and V is TRBV24-1, with 14 bases identical to TRBD2. The V gene's germline CDR1 is KGHDR and CDR2 SFDVKD. This CDR3 contains 18 residues. V shed 2 bases, J shed 8 bases, and the junction held 10 bases outside the gene matches. The CDR3 DNA follows: TGTGCCACCAGTGATTCCGGACTAGCGGGGGGCCTGGTTGATGAGCAGTTCTTC. Translation: CATSDSGLAGGLVDEQFF.

The V gene is TRBV4-1, the J gene TRBJ2-7; possibly TRBD1 for D (5 bases). The CDR3 is made up of 15 amino acids. From germline, CDR1 is MGHRA and CDR2 YSYEKL. V gave up 4 bases and J gave up 0 bases, with 13 bases separating them. CDR3 protein: CASSPTDRSSYEQYF. CDR3 in DNA: TGCGCCAGCAGCCCGACAGATAGGAGCTCCTACGAGCAGTACTTC.

The V gene is TRBV18, the J gene TRBJ2-3; tentative D call: TRBD2 (6 bases). Trimming took 0 bases from V and 0 from J, leaving 7 bases between them. Germline V gives CDR1 KGHSH, CDR2 LQKENI. The CDR3 consists of 15 residues. The CDR3 nucleotides are TGTGCCAGCTCACCACCGGCGGGGAGCACAGATACGCAGTATTTT. Amino acids: CASSPPAGSTDTQYF.

This clone appeared once. The CDR3 DNA is TGTGCCATCAGTGAGTACGGACAGGGGGCCGATCAGCCCCAGCATTTT. It codes for CAISEYGQGADQPQHF. This sequence joins TRBV10-3 and TRBJ1-5, with 11 bases matching TRBD1. The CDR3 covers 16 residues. The germline V gene has CDR1 ENHRY and CDR2 SYGVKD. Trimming took 1 base from V and 5 from J; bases not matched to a gene: 4.

To note about this clone: Other nucleotide sequences from this sample produce the same CDR3. V usage is TRBV3-1 (or the pseudogene TRBV3-2) and J usage is TRBJ2-7, with D unresolved. The CDR3 is 12 residues long. Germline V gene data show CDR1 as LGHDT and CDR2 as YNNKEL (reference sequence). Trimming removed 3 bases from V and 2 bases from J, with 5 bases in between. CDR3 residues: CASSQGPYEQYF. CDR3 sequence (DNA): TGTGCCAGCAGCCAGGGCCCCTACGAGCAGTACTTC.

This clone was detected only once. V usage is TRBV11-2 and J usage is TRBJ2-7; TRBD1 is a possible D gene (5 bases). Per germline, CDR1 SGHAT and CDR2 FQNNGV. The CDR3 sequence is 14 residues long. The V end lost 6 bases, the J end lost 0 bases, and 12 bases lay between the germline ends. CDR3 sequence reads: CASRAAGSSYEQYF. CDR3 bases: TGTGCCAGCAGGGCGGCAGGGTCCTCCTACGAGCAGTACTTC.

The chain uses TRBV6-1 and TRBJ1-1, with TRBD1 identical over 12 bases. This CDR3 has 14 amino acids. The V gene's germline CDR1 is MNHNS and CDR2 SASEGT. V was pared by 3 bases and J by 11 bases, with 7 bases of the junction left unmatched. The CDR3 is CASSERGQGASAFF. The CDR3 DNA follows: TGTGCCAGCAGTGAGAGGGGACAGGGGGCATCTGCTTTCTTT.

The chain combines TRBV28 with TRBJ2-6; the D gene is possibly TRBD1 (6 bases). In germline, CDR1 is MDHEN, CDR2 SYDVKM. The CDR3 is 17 amino acids. Deletions cut 4 bases from V and 4 bases from J, with 17 bases between. In nucleotides, the CDR3 is TGTGCCAGCAGTTCCCTTTGGGGGCCGGAAGGGGCCAACGTCCTGACTTTC. The encoded protein is CASSSLWGPEGANVLTF.

The rearrangement uses TRBV13 and TRBJ1-2, with D hard to call. The V end was cut by 0 bases, the J end by 5 bases, with 13 bases between. Germline CDR1 and CDR2: PRHDT and FYEKMQ (reference sequence). CDR3 length: 15 amino acids. The CDR3 coding sequence is TGTGCCAGCAGCTTAGGCGGGTGGGGAAGGTATGGCTACACCTTC. Its protein product is CASSLGGWGRYGYTF. Together with reference TRBV13 and TRBJ1-2, the CDR3 gives the full variable domain: AAGVIQSPRHLIKEKRETATLKCYPIPRHDTVYWYQQGPGQDPQFLISFYEKMQSDKGSIPDRFSAQQFSDYHSELNMSSLELGDSALYFCASSLGGWGRYGYTFGSGTRLTVV.

This chain connects TRBV7-9 to TRBJ2-7; D call uncertain. The V end lost 6 bases, the J end lost 0 bases, and 15 bases lay between the germline ends. The CDR3 contains 15 residues. Germline values: CDR1 SEHNR, CDR2 FQNEAQ (reference sequence). The CDR3 sequence is CASSSLVGISYEQYF. The CDR3 coding sequence is TGTGCCAGCAGTAGCTTGGTCGGAATCTCCTACGAGCAGTACTTC.

The V call is TRBV6-5, the J call TRBJ1-5; D perhaps matches TRBD1 (5 bases). Germline-derived CDR1 and CDR2 are MNHEY and SVGAGI. The CDR3 is 14 amino acids. The V end lost 7 bases, the J end lost 4 bases, and 14 bases lay between the germline ends. The CDR3 spells CASTRDGGNQPQHF. CDR3 DNA: TGTGCCAGCACCCGGGACGGAGGGAATCAGCCCCAGCATTTT.

The rearrangement uses TRBV5-1 and TRBJ2-3; 7 bases agree with TRBD1. The germline CDR1 and CDR2 sequences are SGHRS and YFSETQ. V was pared by 4 bases and J by 0 bases, with 8 bases of the junction left unmatched. The CDR3 is 16 residues long. The DNA of the CDR3 is TGCGCCAGCAGCCCCAGGGGGATGACTAGCACAGATACGCAGTATTTT. Translating gives CASSPRGMTSTDTQYF.

The V gene is TRBV3-1 (or the pseudogene TRBV3-2), the J gene TRBJ1-3, with TRBD1 matching 8 bases. The ends lost 4 bases at V and 1 base at J; junction bases unmatched: 6. Germline CDR1 reads LGHDT; CDR2 reads YNNKEL (reference sequence). CDR3 length equals 16 residues. As DNA, the CDR3 is TGTGCCAGCAGCCCCCGACAGGGGTGGTCTGGAAACACCATATATTTT. This encodes CASSPRQGWSGNTIYF.

This clone showed up just once. The CDR3 region is CASSSPWVGNSYNEQFF. The CDR3 DNA follows: TGTGCCAGCAGTTCCCCCTGGGTGGGGAACTCCTACAATGAGCAGTTCTTC. V gene TRBV28 combines with J gene TRBJ2-1; no definite D call. Germline lookup yields CDR1 MDHEN and CDR2 SYDVKM. There are 17 residues in the CDR3. Trimming stripped 4 bases from V and 0 bases from J, with 16 bases between.

Only a few counts were recorded for this clone. J is TRBJ2-7 and V is TRBV28, with a possible D match to TRBD1 (6 bases). The V end lost 6 bases, the J end lost 1 base, and 16 bases lay between the germline ends. Looked up from germline, CDR1 is MDHEN and CDR2 is SYDVKM. The CDR3 consists of 15 residues. The CDR3 DNA follows: TGTGCCAGCAGGATGGACAGATCTCTTTCCTACGAGCAGTACTTC. Protein product: CASRMDRSLSYEQYF.

This clone appeared once. This sequence joins TRBV7-9 and TRBJ2-7; 8 bases agree with TRBD1. J gave up 2 bases and V 0 bases, and 3 bases lay outside the gene matches. Per germline, CDR1 SEHNR and CDR2 FQNEAQ (reference sequence). The CDR3 consists of 15 residues. The CDR3 bases are TGTGCCAGCAGCTTAGCAGAGACAGGGGCCTACGAGCAGTACTTC. Translating gives CASSLAETGAYEQYF. Together with reference TRBV7-9 and TRBJ2-7, the CDR3 gives the full variable domain: DTGVSQNPRHKITKRGQNVTFRCDPISEHNRLYWYRQTLGQGPEFLTYFQNEAQLEKSRLLSDRFSAERPKGSFSTLEIQRTEQGDSAMYLCASSLAETGAYEQYFGPGTRLTVT.

This clone came up a few times. This chain links TRBV15 with TRBJ1-6; D might be TRBD1 (5 bases). The germline CDR1 and CDR2 sequences are LNHNV and YYDKDF (reference sequence). The V end lost 4 bases, the J end lost 3 bases, and 10 bases lay between the germline ends. CDR3 size: 15 residues. The CDR3 loop reads CATSKDSYYNSPLHF. CDR3 sequence (DNA): TGTGCCACCAGCAAAGACAGTTACTATAATTCACCCCTCCACTTT.

This clone was counted only a few times. The rearrangement links TRBV10-1 to TRBJ1-1, with 9 bases identical to TRBD1. Trimming took 6 bases from V and 5 from J; bases not matched to a gene: 7. The CDR3 extends over 14 amino acids. Germline V CDR1 and CDR2: WNHNN, SYGVQD (reference sequence). CDR3 protein: CASRKQGAVTEAFF. The CDR3 region has the DNA TGCGCCAGCAGGAAACAGGGGGCCGTAACTGAAGCTTTCTTT.

The chain carries TRBV11-2 and TRBJ1-2, with a possible D match to TRBD1 (5 bases). Germline V CDR1 and CDR2: SGHAT, FQNNGV. CDR3 length: 15 amino acids. Trimming shortened V by 4 bases and J by 4 bases, and 16 bases separated the two germline ends. The CDR3 DNA sequence: TGTGCCAGCAGCTCCATCCCAGGGACGGGCTATGGCTACACCTTC. This gives the protein CASSSIPGTGYGYTF.

The J gene is TRBJ1-4, the V gene TRBV5-8; D unresolved. Germline V gives CDR1 SGHTS, CDR2 YDEGEE. With 1 base removed from V and 7 bases from J, the gap between germline ends came to 8 bases. The CDR3 extends over 13 amino acids. The CDR3, as DNA: TGTGCCAGCAGCTTGCGCGGGATTGAAAAACTGTTTTTT. It encodes CASSLRGIEKLFF. The full variable domain, rest sourced from reference TRBV5-8 and TRBJ1-4, is EAGVTQSPTHLIKTRGQQATLRCSPISGHTSVYWYQQALGLGLQFLLWYDEGEERNRGNFPPRFSGRQFPNYSSELNVNALELEDSALYLCASSLRGIEKLFFGSGTQLSVL.

The genes are TRBV7-2 and TRBJ2-2; D is unclear. V lost 5 bases, J lost 0 bases, and 7 bases lay in between. Per germline, CDR1 SGHTA and CDR2 FQGNSA. This CDR3 comprises 14 residues. The CDR3 protein is CASSPRSNTGELFF. CDR3 in DNA: TGTGCCAGCAGCCCCCGATCGAACACCGGGGAGCTGTTTTTT.

The V and J genes are TRBV11-2 and TRBJ1-2; the match to TRBD1 covers 8 bases. V was pared by 4 bases and J by 8 bases, with 12 bases of the junction left unmatched. CDR1 and CDR2 from the germline V gene are SGHAT and FQNNGV. This CDR3 has 15 residues. The CDR3 DNA follows: TGTGCCAGCAGCTCCCTACGGGGCAGGGGGCGCGGCTACACCTTC. Translating it yields CASSSLRGRGRGYTF. The variable domain in full, completed from reference TRBV11-2 and TRBJ1-2, reads EAGVAQSPRYKIIEKRQSVAFWCNPISGHATLYWYQQILGQGPKLLIQFQNNGVVDDSQLPKDRFSAERLKGVDSTLKIQPAKLEDSAVYLCASSSLRGRGRGYTFGSGTRLTVV.